The 18 T cell receptor beta chains below were found in one sample sequenced in a study of T cell responses to AZD1222 COVID-19 vaccine. Sequencing was performed with immunoSEQ multiplex PCR; in TCRdb, only in-frame clones are kept and a portion is missing. The sample holds around 150,000 clones, 85% to 95% seen once. The sequencing here drew on peripheral blood, taken on day 0 of AZD1222 vaccination. The receptor set was obtained from an adult in good health.

V usage is TRBV12-3 or TRBV12-4 and J usage is TRBJ1-6, with D uncertain. The CDR3 extends over 13 amino acids. V shed 2 bases and J shed 10 bases, with 9 bases lying between them. The CDR3 protein is CASSLRSRSPLHF. CDR3 DNA sequence: TGTGCCAGCAGTTTACGTTCCCGGTCACCCCTCCACTTT.

This clone was detected only once. CDR3 protein: CSVDIPPSYNEQFF. As DNA, the CDR3 is TGCAGCGTTGACATTCCTCCGTCCTACAATGAGCAGTTCTTC. The chain combines TRBV29-1 with TRBJ2-1; D ambiguous. Between the trimmed V and J ends, which lost 3 bases and 1 base, there was a span of 10 bases. The CDR3 runs to 14 residues. Germline V gene lookup returns CDR1 SQVTM and CDR2 ANQGSEA.

A single count supports this clone. This chain joins TRBV10-3 and TRBJ2-7; possibly TRBD2 for D (6 bases). Per germline, CDR1 ENHRY and CDR2 SYGVKD. The CDR3 is made up of 14 amino acids. V was pared by 4 bases and J by 10 bases, with 20 bases between. CDR3 amino acids: CAISGTTKVGGQYF. The CDR3 DNA follows: TGTGCCATCAGTGGAACGACCAAAGTGGGGGGTCAGTACTTC.

The chain links TRBV30 to TRBJ1-2; 10 nucleotides line up with TRBD1. V lost 4 bases to trimming and J lost 7 bases; unmatched junction nucleotides: 21. The CDR3 loop spans 18 amino acids. Germline V gene data show CDR1 as GTSNPN and CDR2 as SVGIG (reference sequence). The DNA of the CDR3 is TGTGCCTGGAATAGGAGACAGGGGGCCGTCTCTGCGCGGAGTGGCTACACCTTC. Translated, it gives CAWNRRQGAVSARSGYTF.

This sequence joins TRBV11-1 and TRBJ2-7; TRBD2 matches 11 bases. CDR3 length: 14 residues. The V segment lost 3 bases and the J segment 2 bases; nucleotides outside the gene matches: 0. The germline V gene encodes CDR1 SGHAT and CDR2 FQDESV (reference sequence). In DNA form, the CDR3 reads TGTGCCAGCAGCTTGGGACTAGCGGCCTACGAGCAGTACTTC. Translated: CASSLGLAAYEQYF. The whole variable domain, remainder taken from reference TRBV11-1 and TRBJ2-7, is EAEVAQSPRYKITEKSQAVAFWCDPISGHATLYWYRQILGQGPELLVQFQDESVVDDSQLPKDRFSAERLKGVDSTLKIQPAELGDSAMYLCASSLGLAAYEQYFGPGTRLTVT.

V gene TRBV3-1 (or the pseudogene TRBV3-2) combines with J gene TRBJ2-3; TRBD1 matches at 7 bases. The germline gives CDR1 LGHDT, CDR2 YNNKEL (reference sequence). The CDR3 consists of 16 residues. Unmatched junction bases numbered 5, after V lost 0 bases and J lost 2 bases. The CDR3 sequence is CASSQERDSLTDTQYF. CDR3 bases: TGTGCCAGCAGCCAAGAGAGGGACAGCCTCACAGATACGCAGTATTTT.

The J gene is TRBJ2-1, the V gene TRBV7-6, with D perhaps matching TRBD1 (5 bases). This CDR3 spans 13 amino acids. V dropped 1 base and J dropped 4 bases, with 5 bases sitting between them. Germline V gene data show CDR1 as SGHVS and CDR2 as FNYEAQ. This chain's CDR3 is CASSLGTYNEQFF. The CDR3 bases are TGTGCCAGCAGCTTAGGGACATACAATGAGCAGTTCTTC.

This chain connects TRBV11-2 to TRBJ1-2; maybe TRBD1 (5 bases). CDR1 and CDR2 from the germline V gene are SGHAT and FQNNGV. This CDR3 comprises 16 residues. V shed 1 base and J shed 0 bases, with 12 bases lying between them. In nucleotides, the CDR3 is TGTGCCAGCAGCTTAGTGGGACGGAGAGCTAACTATGGCTACACCTTC. Residues: CASSLVGRRANYGYTF.

Turning to this clone: At one end the junction does not follow the germline gene, possibly because of a read error. The CDR3 DNA reads TGCGCCAGCAGCTATGACAGGGGAAGCACCGGGAAGCTGTTTTTT. Its protein is CASSYDRGSTGKLFF. The chain employs TRBV5-1 and TRBJ2-2; 8 nucleotides agree with TRBD1. The CDR3 runs 15 residues. CDR1 is SGHRS and CDR2 is YFSETQ in the germline V gene.

This clone was detected only a few times. J is TRBJ1-1 and V is TRBV5-1; 7 nucleotides align to TRBD1. The trim removed 4 bases at V and 4 bases at J, leaving 10 bases unmatched. Germline CDR1 and CDR2: SGHRS and YFSETQ. This CDR3 region has 15 residues. The CDR3 reads CASSTLQGRSTEAFF. As DNA, the CDR3 is TGCGCCAGCAGCACACTACAGGGGAGGAGCACTGAAGCTTTCTTT.

The chain carries TRBV12-5 and TRBJ1-1; D might be TRBD1 (5 bases). The CDR3 runs 11 residues. Deletions cut 6 bases from V and 5 bases from J, with 7 bases between. Germline V gene data show CDR1 as LGHNT and CDR2 as FRNRAP. The CDR3 reads CASGWGTEAFF. In DNA form, the CDR3 reads TGTGCTAGTGGATGGGGGACTGAAGCTTTCTTT.

The rearrangement uses TRBV6-5 and TRBJ1-2; a weak D match, TRBD1 (5 bases). This CDR3 is 15 amino acids long. The germline V gene has CDR1 MNHEY and CDR2 SVGAGI. Trimming stripped 4 bases from V and 0 bases from J, with 12 bases between. In nucleotides, the CDR3 is TGTGCCAGCAGTTCCACCGGGGGAACTAACTATGGCTACACCTTC. It yields the protein CASSSTGGTNYGYTF.

The rearrangement joins TRBV19 to TRBJ1-2; tentatively, D is TRBD1 (6 bases). Germline V gene sequence: CDR1 LNHDA, CDR2 SQIVND (reference sequence). The CDR3 is made up of 12 amino acids. The V end lost 9 bases, the J end lost 4 bases, and 12 bases lay between the germline ends. The CDR3 is CASSQGFYGYTF. As DNA, the CDR3 is TGTGCCAGCTCACAGGGCTTCTATGGCTACACCTTC.

The chain uses TRBV5-4 and TRBJ1-1; D might be TRBD1 (5 bases). Germline CDR1 and CDR2: SGHNT and YYREEE (reference sequence). V lost 4 bases and J 2 bases, leaving 12 bases between the germline ends. CDR3 size: 14 residues. CDR3 sequence: CASSRQGRNTEAFF. In nucleotides, the CDR3 is TGTGCCAGCAGCCGGCAGGGCCGAAACACTGAAGCTTTCTTT.

This sequence joins TRBV30 and TRBJ1-1; D remains unclear. This CDR3 is 13 amino acids long. Germline CDR1 GTSNPN, CDR2 SVGIG (reference sequence). Trimming removed 2 bases from V and 1 base from J, with 8 bases in between. The CDR3: CAWSNSPNTEAFF. The CDR3 region has the DNA TGTGCCTGGAGTAACAGTCCGAACACTGAAGCTTTCTTT. Looking up the rest from reference TRBV30 and TRBJ1-1 gives the full variable domain: SQTIHQWPATLVQPVGSPLSLECTVEGTSNPNLYWYRQAAGRGLQLLFYSVGIGQISSEVPQNLSASRPQDRQFILSSKKLLLSDSGFYLCAWSNSPNTEAFFGQGTRLTVV.

The chain employs TRBV4-1 and TRBJ1-5; the D is unclear. Per germline, CDR1 MGHRA and CDR2 YSYEKL. The length of the CDR3 is 12 residues. With 2 bases removed from V and 6 bases from J, the gap between germline ends came to 5 bases. This CDR3 reads CASSQKGQPQHF. CDR3 nucleotides: TGCGCCAGCAGCCAAAAGGGTCAGCCCCAGCATTTT.

The J gene is TRBJ1-2, the V gene TRBV9, with TRBD1 identical over 8 bases. The junction had 18 bases not matched to a gene; V was cut back by 5 bases and J by 6 bases. Germline values: CDR1 SGDLS, CDR2 YYNGEE. This CDR3 region has 17 residues. CDR3 nucleotides: TGTGCCAGCAGTAAGGGGACAGGTTCTCGAACGGGGGATGGCTACACCTTC. Its protein product is CASSKGTGSRTGDGYTF.

V gene TRBV5-8 combines with J gene TRBJ1-5; D possibly corresponds to TRBD1 (6 bases). Trimming stripped 3 bases from V and 0 bases from J, with 10 bases between. The CDR3 is 15 residues long. Germline CDR1 reads SGHTS; CDR2 reads YDEGEE. CDR3 amino acids: CASSSGDYSNQPQHF. The CDR3 DNA reads TGTGCCAGCAGCTCAGGGGATTATAGCAATCAGCCCCAGCATTTT.